Below, 9 T cell receptor beta chains from the same sample are listed, as sequenced in a study of T cell changes during pregnancy in multiple sclerosis. Method: immunoSEQ multiplex PCR; TCRdb's copy keeps in-frame clones and lacks some. The sample consists of about 79,000 clones, 90% to 95% of them appearing once. Sequenced material: CD4+ T cells from peripheral blood mononuclear cells, taken in the second trimester of pregnancy. The receptors stem from a female donor with multiple sclerosis, enrolled in a pregnancy study.

The rearrangement uses TRBV6-5 and TRBJ1-2, with a weak D call TRBD1 (5 bases). The V end was cut by 2 bases, the J end by 2 bases, with 15 bases between. The CDR3 is made up of 16 amino acids. Germline V gives CDR1 MNHEY, CDR2 SVGAGI. CDR3 DNA sequence: TGTGCCAGCAGTTACCTTCCGCAGGGAAGCAACTATGGCTACACCTTC. Residues: CASSYLPQGSNYGYTF.

This chain connects TRBV7-8 to TRBJ2-1; 13 bases are shared with TRBD2. Germline V CDR1 and CDR2: SGHVS, FQNEAQ. The V segment lost 5 bases and the J segment 6 bases; nucleotides outside the gene matches: 7. The CDR3 sequence is 16 residues long. Here the CDR3 DNA reads TGTGCCAGCAGCGATACTAGCGGGGGGGGATTCAATGAGCAGTTCTTC. Translating gives CASSDTSGGGFNEQFF.

The gene calls are TRBV15 and TRBJ2-1; 15 positions match TRBD2. The CDR3 is 17 residues long. Losses at the gene ends were 3 bases for V and 8 bases for J; bases not matched to a gene: 8. Germline V gene lookup returns CDR1 LNHNV and CDR2 YYDKDF (reference sequence). CDR3 region: CATSSPGLAGGPYEQFF. In DNA form, the CDR3 reads TGTGCCACCAGCAGCCCTGGACTAGCGGGAGGGCCGTATGAGCAGTTCTTC.

This clone has just one count. This rearrangement joins TRBV28 to TRBJ2-5; 7 bases line up with TRBD2. The length of the CDR3 is 14 residues. The V gene's germline CDR1 is MDHEN and CDR2 SYDVKM. V gave up 6 bases and J gave up 5 bases; unmatched junction bases: 9. The CDR3 region has the DNA TGTGCCAGCAGCCCAGGACTAGTTCGGGAGACCCAGTACTTC. Protein product: CASSPGLVRETQYF.

The gene calls are TRBV6-1 and TRBJ2-1; no firm D call. Germline V lookup: CDR1 MNHNS, CDR2 SASEGT. Trimming stripped 8 bases from V and 4 bases from J, with 6 bases between. This CDR3 has 11 amino acids. The DNA for the CDR3 is TGTGCCAGCGGGCGATACAATGAGCAGTTCTTC. Amino acids: CASGRYNEQFF.

This clone was seen a few times. The CDR3 sequence is CASKESGVYGYTF. In DNA, the CDR3 is TGTGCCAGCAAAGAATCAGGGGTTTATGGCTACACCTTC. The chain couples TRBV6-1 to TRBJ1-2; possible D gene TRBD1, 6 bases. Germline V gene sequence: CDR1 MNHNS, CDR2 SASEGT. This CDR3 is 13 amino acids long. V gave up 7 bases and J gave up 5 bases, with 14 bases separating them.

V is TRBV5-1 and J is TRBJ2-3, with TRBD1 matching over 8 bases. The CDR3 covers 15 residues. J was trimmed by 3 bases and V by 6 bases; bases with no gene match: 9. Germline-derived CDR1 and CDR2 are SGHRS and YFSETQ. CDR3: CASTTDRGKTDTQYF. As DNA, the CDR3 is TGCGCCAGCACGACAGACAGGGGTAAAACAGATACGCAGTATTTT.

The V gene is TRBV27, the J gene TRBJ2-7; TRBD1 aligns across 7 bases. This CDR3 comprises 13 residues. The J segment lost 2 bases and the V segment lost 6 bases, leaving 4 bases of the junction unmatched. Germline assignment: CDR1 MNHEY and CDR2 SMNVEV (reference sequence). The CDR3, as DNA: TGTGCCAGCAGAAGACAGGGAGCCTACGAGCAGTACTTC. Protein sequence: CASRRQGAYEQYF.

The chain employs TRBV11-3 and TRBJ1-1; tentatively, D is TRBD1 (6 bases). Trimming shortened V by 4 bases and J by 1 base, and 10 bases separated the two germline ends. The CDR3 loop spans 14 amino acids. Germline V lookup: CDR1 SGHNT, CDR2 YENEEA. Here the CDR3 DNA reads TGTGCCAGCAGCTCGGGGGGCTGGAACACTGAAGCTTTCTTT. This sequence encodes CASSSGGWNTEAFF.